These 17 T cell receptor beta chains were all obtained from the same sample, sequenced in a study of blood T cell repertoires in COVID-19. The data were produced by immunoSEQ multiplex PCR, yet TCRdb's version contains in-frame clones alone and is incomplete. The table records about 140,000 clones, 85% of them present only once. The sample taken for sequencing was peripheral blood. The origin of the receptors is a man aged 50 or older with acute or convalescent COVID-19.

The CDR3 DNA sequence: TGTGCCGCTGGATCTCGGGGTCGGACCGGGGAGCTGTTTTTT. Protein sequence: CAAGSRGRTGELFF. The chain employs TRBV30 and TRBJ2-2, with a weak D call TRBD2 (5 bases). The germline V gene has CDR1 GTSNPN and CDR2 SVGIG (reference sequence). V lost 8 bases, J lost 5 bases, and 18 bases lay in between. The CDR3 totals 14 residues.

The chain employs TRBV15 and TRBJ1-1, with D possibly being TRBD1 (6 bases). This CDR3 has 13 residues. The V gene lost 5 bases and the J gene lost 8 bases, with 15 bases spanning the gap. Germline values: CDR1 LNHNV, CDR2 YYDKDF (reference sequence). Written as DNA, the CDR3 is TGTGCCACCAGCGCAAGACAGGTCGGGGAAGCTTTCTTT. Residues: CATSARQVGEAFF.

CDR3 sequence reads: CASSVQGGSTEAFF. In nucleotides, the CDR3 is TGTGCCAGCAGCGTACAGGGCGGGAGCACTGAAGCTTTCTTT. The chain recombines TRBV6-4 with TRBJ1-1; possibly TRBD1 for D (6 bases). Trimming removed 6 bases at V and 4 bases at J, with 15 bases between. The CDR3 contains 14 residues. The germline CDR1 and CDR2 sequences are MRHNA and SNTAGT.

This clone was counted a few times. The chain has TRBV7-9 and TRBJ2-7; perhaps TRBD1 as D (6 bases). This CDR3 has 16 amino acids. Between the trimmed V and J ends, which lost 1 base and 5 bases, there was a span of 18 bases. CDR1 is SEHNR, CDR2 FQNEAQ, per germline (reference sequence). CDR3 in DNA: TGTGCCAGCAGCTTAGGGCACAGGGTCGTAAGGAACGAGCAGTACTTC. It yields the protein CASSLGHRVVRNEQYF.

In nucleotides, the CDR3 is TGTGCCTGGGCATCACAGGGGCCGGAGACCCAGTACTTC. It yields the protein CAWASQGPETQYF. The chain is built from TRBV30 and TRBJ2-5, with 7 bases matching TRBD1. The CDR3 is 13 residues long. From germline, CDR1 is GTSNPN and CDR2 SVGIG (reference sequence). Losses at the gene ends were 5 bases for V and 5 bases for J; bases not matched to a gene: 8.

The chain couples TRBV6-5 to TRBJ2-7, with a weak D call TRBD1 (6 bases). Germline CDR1 and CDR2: MNHEY and SVGAGI. The CDR3 totals 12 residues. Trimming removed 8 bases from V and 0 bases from J, with 8 bases in between. This CDR3 reads CASQGFSYEQYF. Here the CDR3 DNA reads TGTGCCAGCCAGGGGTTCTCCTACGAGCAGTACTTC.

V usage is TRBV3-1 (or the pseudogene TRBV3-2) and J usage is TRBJ1-4, with D possibly matching TRBD1 (6 bases). The germline V and J ends were trimmed by 1 base and 10 bases, with 19 bases remaining between them. CDR3 size: 16 residues. Germline loops: CDR1 LGHDT, CDR2 YNNKEL (reference sequence). CDR3 in DNA: TGTGCCAGCAGCCAAGGACAGGCTCGTCTATCAGGAAAACTGTTTTTT. Translating it yields CASSQGQARLSGKLFF.

Only a few counts were recorded for this clone. The V gene is TRBV3-1 (or the pseudogene TRBV3-2), the J gene TRBJ2-7; 9 bases fit TRBD1. V was clipped by 4 bases and J by 1 base; unmatched bases: 5. CDR3 length: 15 residues. Germline V CDR1 and CDR2: LGHDT, YNNKEL (reference sequence). CDR3 loop: CASSRPGQGSYEQYF. DNA of the CDR3: TGTGCCAGCAGCCGACCGGGACAGGGTTCCTACGAGCAGTACTTC.

The genes are TRBV4-1 and TRBJ1-4; possibly TRBD1 for D (5 bases). Germline CDR1 and CDR2: MGHRA and YSYEKL. The V end lost 3 bases, the J end lost 7 bases, and 15 bases lay between the germline ends. The CDR3 runs 15 residues. CDR3 in amino acids: CASSQHQDIREKLFF. CDR3 DNA sequence: TGCGCCAGCAGCCAGCATCAGGACATACGTGAAAAACTGTTTTTT.

The rearrangement links TRBV10-2 to TRBJ2-1; D is ambiguous. The length of the CDR3 is 16 residues. CDR1 and CDR2 from the germline V gene are WSHSY and SAAADI. V lost 0 bases, J lost 0 bases, and 9 bases lay in between. CDR3 amino acids: CASSESPYSSYNEQFF. The CDR3 coding sequence is TGCGCCAGCAGTGAGTCTCCTTACAGCTCCTACAATGAGCAGTTCTTC.

The chain uses TRBV6-5 and TRBJ1-5; D is possibly TRBD1 (5 bases). The V end was cut by 7 bases, the J end by 4 bases, with 17 bases between. CDR1 is MNHEY and CDR2 is SVGAGI in the germline V gene. This CDR3 spans 15 amino acids. The CDR3 protein is CASKTLRDANQPQHF. CDR3 nucleotides: TGTGCCAGCAAGACTCTGCGGGACGCAAATCAGCCCCAGCATTTT.

The genes are TRBV10-3 and TRBJ2-6; 12 nucleotides match TRBD1. Germline CDR1 ENHRY, CDR2 SYGVKD. The CDR3 extends over 18 amino acids. The ends lost 3 bases at V and 2 bases at J; junction bases unmatched: 5. Here the CDR3 reads CAISDPGQGAPGANVLTF. The CDR3 DNA reads TGTGCCATCAGTGATCCGGGACAGGGGGCCCCTGGGGCCAACGTCCTGACTTTC.

The J gene is TRBJ2-1, the V gene TRBV9, with 7 bases identical to TRBD1. CDR3 length: 15 residues. Germline values: CDR1 SGDLS, CDR2 YYNGEE. J gave up 3 bases and V 0 bases, and 3 bases lay outside the gene matches. CDR3 sequence: CASSVDGTVYNEQFF. The CDR3 region has the DNA TGTGCCAGCAGCGTAGATGGGACAGTCTACAATGAGCAGTTCTTC.

This sequence joins TRBV24-1 and TRBJ2-3; weak D call: TRBD2 (5 bases). Germline values: CDR1 KGHDR, CDR2 SFDVKD. CDR3 size: 15 residues. Trimming shortened V by 3 bases and J by 0 bases, and 9 bases separated the two germline ends. CDR3 protein: CATSDRGTSTDTQYF. The CDR3 DNA follows: TGTGCCACCAGTGATCGGGGAACTAGCACAGATACGCAGTATTTT.

This chain joins TRBV11-2 and TRBJ1-1; perhaps TRBD1 as D (6 bases). The germline gives CDR1 SGHAT, CDR2 FQNNGV. This CDR3 comprises 17 residues. V gave up 2 bases and J gave up 0 bases, with 16 bases separating them. In DNA, the CDR3 is TGTGCCAGCAGCTTAAAGGGGCAGGGGCTAGTGAACACTGAAGCTTTCTTT. The encoded protein is CASSLKGQGLVNTEAFF.

This chain links TRBV24-1 with TRBJ2-5, with 9 bases identical to TRBD1. Germline lookup yields CDR1 KGHDR and CDR2 SFDVKD. With V trimmed by 12 bases and J by 3 bases, 7 bases remained unmatched. The CDR3 consists of 13 residues. CDR3 amino acids: CAADRGVEETQYF. As DNA, the CDR3 is TGTGCCGCCGACAGGGGGGTTGAAGAGACCCAGTACTTC.

The V gene is TRBV30, the J gene TRBJ1-6, with 7 positions matching TRBD1. Trimming took 4 bases from V and 10 from J; bases not matched to a gene: 7. Germline V gives CDR1 GTSNPN, CDR2 SVGIG (reference sequence). This CDR3 is built from 13 residues. CDR3 coding DNA: TGTGCCTGGAACGCCCAGGGGGACTCACCCCTCCACTTT. It encodes CAWNAQGDSPLHF.